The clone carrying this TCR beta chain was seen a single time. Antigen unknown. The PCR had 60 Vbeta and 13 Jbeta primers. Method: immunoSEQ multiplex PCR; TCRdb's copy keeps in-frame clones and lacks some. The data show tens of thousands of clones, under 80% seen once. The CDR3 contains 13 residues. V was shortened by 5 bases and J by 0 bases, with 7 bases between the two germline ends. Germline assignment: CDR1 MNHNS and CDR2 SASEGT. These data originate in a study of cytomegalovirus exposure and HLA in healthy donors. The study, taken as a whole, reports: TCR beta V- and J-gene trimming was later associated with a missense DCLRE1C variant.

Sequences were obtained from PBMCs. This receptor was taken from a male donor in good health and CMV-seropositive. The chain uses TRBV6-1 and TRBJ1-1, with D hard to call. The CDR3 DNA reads TGTGCCAGCAGTCTAAATATGAACACTGAAGCTTTCTTT. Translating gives CASSLNMNTEAFF.